These 13 T cell receptor beta chains came from one sample sequenced in a study of somatic mutations in cytotoxic T cells in rheumatoid arthritis. Clones were sequenced by immunoSEQ multiplex PCR, and TCRdb holds only the in-frame ones, with some missing. The sample records 2,500 to 3,500 clones, roughly 90% being singletons. Sample: CD8+ T cells sorted from blood. Source of these receptors: a woman in her late teens or twenties with rheumatoid arthritis.

The rearrangement joins TRBV28 to TRBJ2-1; D unclear. CDR1 and CDR2 (germline): MDHEN, SYDVKM. This CDR3 is 15 amino acids long. V was trimmed by 2 bases and J by 9 bases, leaving 17 bases between them. CDR3 in amino acids: CASSLDLASAREQFF. CDR3 DNA sequence: TGTGCCAGCAGTTTAGATTTGGCCTCCGCCCGTGAGCAGTTCTTC.

V is TRBV9 and J is TRBJ1-4; the D gene is possibly TRBD1 (6 bases). Trimming cost V 4 bases and J 0 bases, with 16 bases left between them. Germline loops: CDR1 SGDLS, CDR2 YYNGEE. The CDR3 runs 17 residues. The chain's CDR3 is CASSSNRVEATNEKLFF. CDR3 DNA sequence: TGTGCCAGCAGCTCAAACAGGGTTGAGGCAACTAATGAAAAACTGTTTTTT.

CDR3 sequence reads: CASSIGTAQYEQYF. For the CDR3, the DNA is TGTGCCAGCAGCATTGGGACAGCCCAATACGAGCAGTACTTC. The chain carries TRBV9 and TRBJ2-7, with 7 bases that match TRBD1. Germline CDR1 SGDLS, CDR2 YYNGEE. V was clipped by 4 bases and J by 4 bases; unmatched bases: 8. This CDR3 region has 14 residues.

V usage is TRBV5-5 and J usage is TRBJ1-5; TRBD1 agrees at 9 bases. Germline V gene sequence: CDR1 SGHKS, CDR2 YYEKEE (reference sequence). Trimming at V came to 2 bases and at J to 3 bases, leaving 3 bases not matched to a gene. The CDR3 runs 15 residues. CDR3 coding DNA: TGTGCCAGCAGCTTCGGGACAGGGCACAATCAGCCCCAGCATTTT. Its protein product is CASSFGTGHNQPQHF.

The gene calls are TRBV7-7 and TRBJ1-3, with D unresolved. The germline V and J ends were trimmed by 1 base and 4 bases, with 14 bases remaining between them. Germline CDR1 reads SSHAT; CDR2 reads FNYEAQ (reference sequence). The CDR3 is 16 residues long. CDR3 sequence reads: CASSLGPRRWGNTIYF. CDR3 bases: TGTGCCAGCAGCTTAGGTCCCAGGCGATGGGGAAACACCATATATTTT.

This clone is labeled as large. This chain uses TRBV6-1 with TRBJ1-1; 7 positions match TRBD1. CDR1 is MNHNS, CDR2 SASEGT, per germline. This CDR3 is 16 amino acids long. Unmatched junction bases numbered 9, after V lost 3 bases and J lost 2 bases. The CDR3 sequence is CASSDFGIGGNTEAFF. The CDR3 DNA reads TGTGCCAGCAGTGATTTTGGGATAGGGGGCAACACTGAAGCTTTCTTT.

The gene calls are TRBV25-1 and TRBJ1-2; 7 nucleotides align to TRBD1. The J segment lost 4 bases and the V segment lost 7 bases, leaving 9 bases of the junction unmatched. Germline CDR1 is MGHDK and CDR2 is SYGVNS. The CDR3 runs to 14 residues. The CDR3 spells CASITHRDSYGYTF. DNA for the CDR3: TGTGCCAGCATTACTCACCGGGACAGCTATGGCTACACCTTC.

V usage is TRBV19 and J usage is TRBJ2-2, with 8 bases fitting TRBD1. After removal of 2 bases from V and 7 bases from J, the junction contained 6 bases not matched to a gene. Germline V lookup: CDR1 LNHDA, CDR2 SQIVND (reference sequence). This CDR3 is 15 amino acids long. The CDR3 loop is CASSIQGALIGELFF. The CDR3 nucleotides read TGTGCCAGTAGTATACAGGGGGCGCTAATCGGGGAGCTGTTTTTT.

The rearrangement joins TRBV9 to TRBJ2-7; D remains unclear. Between the trimmed V and J ends, which lost 0 bases and 4 bases, there was a span of 11 bases. Germline lookup yields CDR1 SGDLS and CDR2 YYNGEE. The CDR3 loop spans 14 amino acids. In DNA form, the CDR3 reads TGTGCCAGCAGCGTAGCTGGAACCGGGTACGAGCAGTACTTC. Its protein is CASSVAGTGYEQYF.

This chain connects TRBV28 to TRBJ1-5, with 7 bases aligning to TRBD1. Trimming removed 3 bases from V and 4 bases from J; junction bases left unmatched: 6. Germline assignment: CDR1 MDHEN and CDR2 SYDVKM. The CDR3 has 15 amino acids. CDR3 nucleotides: TGTGCCAGCAGTTTGAGACAGGGCGTTAATCAGCCCCAGCATTTT. This encodes CASSLRQGVNQPQHF.

This chain connects TRBV30 to TRBJ2-7; no reliable D call. Trimming cost V 4 bases and J 5 bases, with 9 bases left between them. This CDR3 has 11 residues. Germline CDR1 GTSNPN, CDR2 SVGIG (reference sequence). CDR3 DNA: TGTGCCTGGAAGCTGGGCAACGAGCAGTACTTC. Protein: CAWKLGNEQYF.

The rearrangement links TRBV5-1 to TRBJ2-7; TRBD1 might be the D (5 bases). The CDR3 runs to 15 residues. Between the trimmed V and J ends, which lost 4 bases and 3 bases, there was a span of 17 bases. Germline CDR1 is SGHRS and CDR2 is YFSETQ. The chain's CDR3 is CASSPLRGQVYEQYF. The CDR3 DNA sequence: TGCGCCAGCAGCCCGCTCCGCGGACAAGTCTACGAGCAGTACTTC.

This clone has just one count. The chain carries TRBV5-6 and TRBJ1-5, with a tentative D call TRBD1 (5 bases). V was cut by 4 bases and J by 2 bases, with 10 bases left in between. CDR1 is SGHDT and CDR2 is YYEEEE in the germline V gene. The CDR3 runs to 14 residues. CDR3 sequence reads: CASSLDSGNQPQHF. For the CDR3, the DNA is TGTGCCAGCAGCCTCGACAGCGGCAATCAGCCCCAGCATTTT.